The rows below give T cell receptor beta chains drawn from one sample of a study of blood T cell repertoires in COVID-19. The method was immunoSEQ multiplex PCR; TCRdb's version includes in-frame clones alone and lacks a portion of them. The sample lists approximately 250,000 clones, around four fifths occurring once. The sample was peripheral blood. All receptors derive from a man in his sixties who had recovered from COVID-19. CDR3s include the opening cysteine and the closing phenylalanine or tryptophan. D genes are given only for firm matches. The size of a clone is reported for some rows only, either as once, few or many, or as a class for expanded clones.

J | D | V | length | size | CDR3 | DNA
TRBJ2-7 | TRBD1 | TRBV19 | 15 | NA | CASSIQGASAYEQYF | TGTGCCAGTAGTATCCAGGGGGCCTCCGCCTACGAGCAGTACTTC
TRBJ2-3 | NA | TRBV18 | 13 | NA | CASSPGVTDTQYF | TGTGCCAGCTCACCCGGGGTCACAGATACGCAGTATTTT
TRBJ2-5 | NA | TRBV18 | 16 | NA | CASSPLPGTAGETQYF | TGTGCCAGCTCACCTCTGCCCGGGACTGCGGGAGAGACCCAGTACTTC
TRBJ2-5 | NA | TRBV27 | 13 | NA | CASGGLNGETQYF | TGTGCCAGCGGGGGACTCAACGGAGAAACCCAGTACTTC
TRBJ2-5 | NA | TRBV6-1 | 13 | NA | CASSYREQETQYF | TGTGCCAGCAGTTATCGGGAGCAAGAGACCCAGTACTTC
TRBJ1-2 | NA | TRBV19 | 14 | NA | CASSEGSPSAGYTF | TGTGCCAGCTCAGAGGGCAGCCCATCCGCCGGCTACACCTTC
TRBJ2-2 | NA | TRBV3-1/TRBV3-2 | 14 | NA | CASSQGRVAGELFF | TGTGCCAGCAGCCAAGGGAGGGTGGCCGGGGAGCTGTTTTTT
TRBJ2-1 | TRBD1 | TRBV5-4 | 15 | NA | CASSHDRGVYNEQFF | TGTGCCAGCAGCCACGACAGGGGGGTTTACAATGAGCAGTTCTTC
TRBJ1-5 | TRBD1 | TRBV19 | 17 | NA | CASSINPPGQFNQPQHF | TGTGCCAGTAGTATAAATCCACCGGGACAGTTTAATCAGCCCCAGCATTTT
TRBJ2-3 | NA | TRBV19 | 16 | NA | CASSIGASRHTDTQYF | TGTGCCAGTAGTATAGGGGCTAGCAGGCACACAGATACGCAGTATTTT
TRBJ1-6 | TRBD1 | TRBV7-8 | 16 | few | CASSALQGRQGSPLHF | TGTGCCAGCAGCGCCTTACAGGGGAGGCAGGGGTCACCCCTCCACTTT
TRBJ2-7 | TRBD1 | TRBV9 | 13 | NA | CASSPRQGYEQYF | TGTGCCAGCAGCCCCCGACAGGGATATGAGCAGTACTTC
TRBJ1-2 | TRBD1 | TRBV7-2 | 15 | NA | CASSSPGTGTYGYTF | TGTGCCAGCAGCTCCCCCGGGACAGGGACCTATGGCTACACCTTC
TRBJ2-2 | TRBD2 | TRBV2 | 15 | few | CASRGLAGGTGELFF | TGTGCCAGCAGGGGACTAGCGGGAGGCACCGGGGAGCTGTTTTTT
TRBJ2-2 | TRBD1 | TRBV4-2 | 18 | NA | CASSQGIRDRKTFGELFF | TGTGCCAGCAGCCAAGGAATCCGGGACAGGAAAACATTCGGGGAGCTGTTTTTT
TRBJ2-2 | TRBD1 | TRBV7-8 | 15 | NA | CASSFGQGNTGELFF | TGTGCCAGCAGCTTTGGACAGGGGAACACCGGGGAGCTGTTTTTT
TRBJ1-1 | NA | TRBV14 | 14 | NA | CASSQKWGGTEAFF | TGTGCCAGCAGCCAAAAATGGGGAGGCACTGAAGCTTTCTTT
TRBJ2-7 | TRBD1 | TRBV28 | 12 | NA | CASWDSSYEQYF | TGTGCCAGCTGGGACAGCTCCTACGAGCAGTACTTC
TRBJ2-7 | NA | TRBV6-5 | 14 | few | CASSTRSGSYEQYF | TGTGCCAGCTCAACCCGGAGCGGGTCCTACGAGCAGTACTTC
TRBJ1-5 | TRBD1 | TRBV3-1/TRBV3-2 | 15 | few | CASSLGQGARQPQHF | TGTGCCAGCAGCCTCGGTCAGGGGGCGCGTCAGCCCCAGCATTTT
TRBJ2-3 | TRBD1 | TRBV18 | 14 | NA | CASSPYQGADTQYF | TGTGCCAGCTCCCCTTATCAGGGGGCAGATACGCAGTATTTT
TRBJ1-1 | NA | TRBV15 | 14 | NA | CATSKPTGRTEAFF | TGTGCCACCAGCAAGCCGACAGGCAGGACTGAAGCTTTCTTT
TRBJ1-2 | NA | TRBV18 | 14 | NA | CASSPPPGGYGYTF | TGTGCCAGCTCACCTCCCCCTGGAGGCTATGGCTACACCTTC
TRBJ1-2 | TRBD1 | TRBV5-1 | 15 | NA | CASSWKTGASYGYTF | TGCGCCAGCAGCTGGAAGACAGGGGCTAGCTATGGCTACACCTTC
TRBJ1-1 | NA | TRBV2 | 10 | NA | CASIQSEAFF | TGTGCCAGCATACAATCTGAAGCTTTCTTT
TRBJ1-2 | NA | TRBV29-1 | 15 | NA | CSVRSPERANYGYTF | TGCAGCGTTCGATCGCCCGAACGGGCTAACTATGGCTACACCTTC
TRBJ2-7 | NA | TRBV6-1 | 14 | NA | CASSEIADTYEQYF | TGTGCCAGCAGTGAAATCGCGGATACCTACGAGCAGTACTTC
TRBJ1-1 | NA | TRBV5-6 | 12 | NA | CASSLGGQGPFF | TGTGCCAGCAGCTTGGGAGGCCAGGGGCCTTTCTTT